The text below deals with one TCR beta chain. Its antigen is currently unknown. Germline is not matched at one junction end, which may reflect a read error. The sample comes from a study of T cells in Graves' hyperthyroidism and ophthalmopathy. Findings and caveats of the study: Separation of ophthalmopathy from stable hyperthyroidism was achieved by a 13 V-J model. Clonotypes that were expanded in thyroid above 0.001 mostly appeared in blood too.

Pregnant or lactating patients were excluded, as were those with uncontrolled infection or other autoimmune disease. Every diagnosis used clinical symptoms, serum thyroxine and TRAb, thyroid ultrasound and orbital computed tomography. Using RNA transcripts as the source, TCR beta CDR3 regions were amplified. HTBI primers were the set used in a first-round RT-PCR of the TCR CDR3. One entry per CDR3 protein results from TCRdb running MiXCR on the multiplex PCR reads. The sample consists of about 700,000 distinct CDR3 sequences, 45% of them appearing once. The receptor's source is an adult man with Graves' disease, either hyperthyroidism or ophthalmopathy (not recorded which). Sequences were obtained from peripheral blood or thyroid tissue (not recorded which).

The CDR3 sequence: CASGIQGFNQPQHF. The DNA of the CDR3 is TGTGCCAGTGGTATTCAGGGATTCAATCAGCCCCAGCATTTT. This chain uses TRBV19 with TRBJ1-5, with D tentatively TRBD1 (5 bases). Germline CDR1 and CDR2: LNHDA and SQIVND (reference sequence). The CDR3 has 14 amino acids.